The source of this T cell receptor beta chain is a study of shared clonotypes between healthy human individuals. The assay was immunoSEQ multiplex PCR, and TCRdb's table has in-frame clones only and misses some. The repertoire has millions of clones, about 95% of them found once; the top ten carry roughly 1%. The germline gives CDR1 MGHDK, CDR2 SYGVNS. The CDR3 spans 11 residues. V lost 5 bases and J lost 9, with 8 bases in between. In the naive CD8 group, cells lacked CD45RO and were positively selected for CCR7, so terminally differentiated effector memory CD45RA+ cells were left out. Donors included only healthy HIV-negative adults lacking recent acute infections or vaccinations.

The sequencing sample was made of naive CD8+ T cells sorted from blood. V usage is TRBV25-1 and J usage is TRBJ2-1; TRBD1 might be the D (5 bases). The clonotype comes from a man between 18 and 29 years old in good health. The CDR3 reads CASSQGSEQFF. In nucleotides, the CDR3 is TGTGCCAGCAGTCAGGGAAGTGAGCAGTTCTTC. Supplemented by reference TRBV25-1 and TRBJ2-1, the full variable domain reads EADIYQTPRYLVIGTGKKITLECSQTMGHDKMYWYQQDPGMELHLIHYSYGVNSTEKGDLSSESTVSRIRTEHFPLTLESARPSHTSQYLCASSQGSEQFFGPGTRLTVL.